Following are 6 T cell receptor beta chains from one sample sequenced in a study of radiation and T cells in renal cell carcinoma. Time point described: blood 2 weeks post-SBRT. Treatment: 15 Gy SBRT to primary tumor, nephrectomy 4 weeks later. The assay was immunoSEQ multiplex PCR, and TCRdb's table has in-frame clones only and misses some. Here the sample spans some 75,000 clones, roughly 87% being singletons. Sequenced material: blood, taken from a patient whose treatment included radiotherapy and nephrectomy. The receptors derive from a man aged 60 to 75 with renal cell carcinoma.

This clone was observed a few times. This chain uses TRBV2 with TRBJ2-2, with D possibly TRBD2 on 6 matching bases. Trimming left V 5 bases short and J 3 bases short, with 13 bases between. The CDR3 contains 15 residues. Germline V CDR1 and CDR2: SNHLY, FYNNEI. The CDR3 sequence is CASSSTGLYTGELFF. In nucleotides, the CDR3 is TGTGCCAGCAGTTCCACGGGACTGTACACCGGGGAGCTGTTTTTT.

This chain uses TRBV5-4 with TRBJ2-5; tentatively, D is TRBD2 (6 bases). The CDR3 has 15 amino acids. V lost 1 base and J 7 bases, leaving 17 bases between the germline ends. Germline CDR1 SGHNT, CDR2 YYREEE (reference sequence). CDR3 residues: CASSLKMGTLSTQYF. Written as DNA, the CDR3 is TGTGCCAGCAGCTTGAAGATGGGGACTCTGTCGACCCAGTACTTC.

This chain joins TRBV11-2 and TRBJ2-1; tentative D call: TRBD2 (5 bases). With 5 bases removed from V and 12 bases from J, the gap between germline ends came to 14 bases. This CDR3 region has 12 residues. The germline gives CDR1 SGHAT, CDR2 FQNNGV. CDR3 loop: CASSPQEGGQFF. Written as DNA, the CDR3 is TGTGCCAGCAGCCCTCAGGAAGGAGGGCAGTTCTTC. Full variable domain (missing parts from reference TRBV11-2 and TRBJ2-1): EAGVAQSPRYKIIEKRQSVAFWCNPISGHATLYWYQQILGQGPKLLIQFQNNGVVDDSQLPKDRFSAERLKGVDSTLKIQPAKLEDSAVYLCASSPQEGGQFFGPGTRLTVL.

This chain joins TRBV11-2 and TRBJ1-5; D is uncertain. V was cut by 0 bases and J by 5 bases, with 8 bases left in between. The CDR3 has 14 residues. Germline loops: CDR1 SGHAT, CDR2 FQNNGV. DNA for the CDR3: TGTGCCAGCAGCTTAGATAGCGGGGATCAGCCCCAGCATTTT. This codes for CASSLDSGDQPQHF.

This clone came up once. The chain employs TRBV6-5 and TRBJ2-2, with a possible D match to TRBD2 (6 bases). The V end lost 0 bases, the J end lost 4 bases, and 12 bases lay between the germline ends. CDR1 and CDR2 from the germline V gene are MNHEY and SVGAGI. CDR3 length: 16 amino acids. Here the CDR3 reads CASSYSTGRGTGELFF. The CDR3 bases are TGTGCCAGCAGTTACTCGACGGGGCGGGGCACCGGGGAGCTGTTTTTT.

This clone came up a few times. The chain uses TRBV5-1 and TRBJ2-7, with TRBD1 matching 7 bases. Trimming took 7 bases from V and 7 from J; bases not matched to a gene: 11. The germline CDR1 and CDR2 sequences are SGHRS and YFSETQ. The CDR3 contains 13 residues. The CDR3 DNA is TGCGCCAGCGGATCAAACGGGGACAGTGAGCAGTACTTC. Translated, it gives CASGSNGDSEQYF.